A single sample is the source of the 7 T cell receptor beta chains below, sequenced in a study of Ad26.COV2.S vaccination and SARS-CoV-2 variants. Sequencing was performed with immunoSEQ multiplex PCR; in TCRdb, only in-frame clones are kept and a portion is missing. This table holds over 400,000 clones, about nine tenths found once. The treatment was: 15 to 20 received Ad26.COV2.S at low or high dose, single or two shots; about five received placebo; per-sample allocation not given. Sample collection was performed on day 63 after the first vaccine or placebo injection. The sample consisted of peripheral blood, taken in a trial of Ad26.COV2.S vaccine versus placebo. These receptors were collected from a person between 18 and 65 years old who received the Ad26.COV2.S COVID-19 vaccine or a placebo.

This clone was observed a single time. The chain joins TRBV28 to TRBJ2-2; no clear D gene. CDR1 MDHEN and CDR2 SYDVKM come from the germline V gene. V lost 7 bases and J 3 bases, leaving 12 bases between the germline ends. The length of the CDR3 is 14 residues. CDR3 in amino acids: CASTPEWDTGELFF. In DNA form, the CDR3 reads TGTGCCAGCACCCCCGAGTGGGACACCGGGGAGCTGTTTTTT.

The rearrangement joins TRBV27 to TRBJ1-6; TRBD1 agrees at 8 bases. The CDR3 sequence is 17 residues long. J was trimmed by 7 bases and V by 3 bases; bases with no gene match: 11. Germline CDR1 MNHEY, CDR2 SMNVEV (reference sequence). CDR3 loop: CASSLTGEGWGNSPLHF. The CDR3 bases are TGTGCCAGCAGTTTGACAGGGGAAGGTTGGGGAAATTCACCCCTCCACTTT.

This chain uses TRBV5-1 with TRBJ2-5; D is unclear. V dropped 4 bases and J dropped 11 bases, with 18 bases sitting between them. CDR3 size: 13 residues. Germline CDR1 SGHRS, CDR2 YFSETQ. CDR3 residues: CASSPPGVVRQYF. DNA for the CDR3: TGCGCCAGCAGCCCACCGGGCGTCGTGAGACAGTACTTC.

This clone was observed a few times. This chain links TRBV5-6 with TRBJ2-7; TRBD1 matches 10 bases. Germline CDR1 SGHDT, CDR2 YYEEEE. The CDR3 is 15 amino acids. V lost 1 base, J lost 2 bases, and 3 bases stayed unmatched. The CDR3 region is CASSLPGTGAYEQYF. The CDR3 nucleotides read TGTGCCAGCAGCTTGCCCGGGACAGGGGCCTACGAGCAGTACTTC. The full variable domain, rest sourced from reference TRBV5-6 and TRBJ2-7, is DAGVTQSPTHLIKTRGQQVTLRCSPKSGHDTVSWYQQALGQGPQFIFQYYEEEERQRGNFPDRFSGHQFPNYSSELNVNALLLGDSALYLCASSLPGTGAYEQYFGPGTRLTVT.

This sequence joins TRBV9 and TRBJ2-7; D perhaps matches TRBD1 (5 bases). Trimming cost V 0 bases and J 0 bases, with 13 bases left between them. From germline, CDR1 is SGDLS and CDR2 YYNGEE. The CDR3 runs to 16 residues. CDR3 DNA: TGTGCCAGCAGCGTAGGAGACAGCCTGGGCTCCTACGAGCAGTACTTC. This encodes CASSVGDSLGSYEQYF.

The gene calls are TRBV6-2 or TRBV6-3 and TRBJ2-5, with D tentatively TRBD1 (6 bases). Germline loops: CDR1 MNHEY, CDR2 SVGEGT. V lost 3 bases, J lost 2 bases, and 16 bases lay in between. The CDR3 spans 16 residues. The CDR3 is CASSYMYGTGQETQYF. DNA of the CDR3: TGTGCCAGCAGTTATATGTATGGTACAGGGCAAGAGACCCAGTACTTC.

The V call is TRBV5-1, the J call TRBJ1-2; D unresolved. The CDR3 covers 16 residues. The V end was cut by 0 bases, the J end by 2 bases, with 14 bases between. Germline V gives CDR1 SGHRS, CDR2 YFSETQ. The CDR3 reads CASSLGVGIPNYGYTF. CDR3 sequence (DNA): TGCGCCAGCAGCTTGGGGGTTGGCATCCCCAACTATGGCTACACCTTC.